These 3 T cell receptor beta chains were sequenced from one sample in a study of shared clonotypes between healthy human individuals. Measured with immunoSEQ multiplex PCR; TCRdb has only the in-frame clones, and not every one. The sample holds fewer than 200,000 clones, 66% seen once. Specimen: memory CD4+ T cells sorted from blood. Subset meaning: CD45RA-negative fraction. These receptors all stem from a man aged 25 to 40 in good health.

This clone showed up just once. Distinct nucleotide sequences in the sample also encode this CDR3. The chain combines TRBV7-8 with TRBJ2-2, with D possibly being TRBD1 (5 bases). CDR3 size: 17 residues. V lost 1 base to trimming and J lost 5 bases, with 17 bases between them. The germline CDR1 and CDR2 sequences are SGHVS and FQNEAQ. The CDR3: CASSLVFGQGGTGELFF. The DNA for the CDR3 is TGTGCCAGCAGCTTAGTTTTCGGGCAGGGTGGGACCGGGGAGCTGTTTTTT.

The rearrangement joins TRBV2 to TRBJ2-5; 7 positions match TRBD1. CDR3 length: 13 residues. J gave up 4 bases and V 9 bases, and 8 bases lay outside the gene matches. Per the germline V gene, CDR1 is SNHLY and CDR2 is FYNNEI. The CDR3 nucleotides are TGTGCCAGTAAGGGACAGTCCGCAGAGACCCAGTACTTC. Encoded protein: CASKGQSAETQYF.

V is TRBV5-4 and J is TRBJ2-6; D call uncertain. CDR3 length: 15 residues. Germline V CDR1 and CDR2: SGHNT, YYREEE (reference sequence). Trimming shortened V by 2 bases and J by 1 base, and 7 bases separated the two germline ends. The CDR3 region has the DNA TGTGCCAGCAGCTTCGGGTTTTCTGGGGCCAACGTCCTGACTTTC. Protein sequence: CASSFGFSGANVLTF.